These 14 T cell receptor beta chains share one sample of origin, sequenced in a study of blood T cell repertoires in COVID-19. TCRdb's copy holds only in-frame clones and misses some; the assay was immunoSEQ multiplex PCR. The sample has roughly 300,000 clones, 90% seen once. The sequenced sample consisted of PBMCs or T cells enriched from blood (not recorded which). Receptor source: a woman in her twenties or thirties who had recovered from COVID-19.

The gene calls are TRBV7-2 and TRBJ2-7; 9 positions match TRBD1. CDR1 is SGHTA and CDR2 is FQGNSA in the germline V gene. The junction had 7 bases not matched to a gene; V was cut back by 6 bases and J by 1 base. This CDR3 contains 15 residues. CDR3 region: CASSRDRVLSYEQYF. DNA of the CDR3: TGTGCCAGCAGTCGGGACAGGGTGTTATCCTACGAGCAGTACTTC.

This rearrangement joins TRBV20-1 to TRBJ2-5; D is possibly TRBD2 (6 bases). This CDR3 has 14 residues. The V and J ends lost 3 bases and 2 bases respectively, with 13 bases between them. In germline, CDR1 is DFQATT, CDR2 SNEGSKA (reference sequence). CDR3 protein: CSASPSVSQETQYF. DNA of the CDR3: TGCAGTGCTAGTCCTAGCGTCAGTCAAGAGACCCAGTACTTC.

The J gene is TRBJ1-1, the V gene TRBV19, with TRBD1 identical over 8 bases. Germline CDR1 reads LNHDA; CDR2 reads SQIVND (reference sequence). The CDR3 loop spans 11 amino acids. Trimming removed 5 bases from V and 10 bases from J; junction bases left unmatched: 3. The CDR3 reads CASSQQGGAFF. The CDR3, as DNA: TGTGCCAGTAGTCAACAGGGGGGAGCTTTCTTT.

The CDR3 DNA reads as TGTGCCAGCAGCTTAGGGCCCAGTTACACAGATACGCAGTATTTT. Protein product: CASSLGPSYTDTQYF. The gene calls are TRBV7-2 and TRBJ2-3; no reliable D call. The CDR3 extends over 15 amino acids. Germline V gene sequence: CDR1 SGHTA, CDR2 FQGNSA. The V and J ends lost 1 base and 2 bases respectively, with 10 bases between them.

The chain joins TRBV11-2 to TRBJ2-2, with a possible D match to TRBD1 (6 bases). Germline V gene lookup returns CDR1 SGHAT and CDR2 FQNNGV. V gave up 0 bases and J gave up 0 bases, with 11 bases separating them. This CDR3 has 17 amino acids. In DNA form, the CDR3 reads TGTGCCAGCAGCTTAGATTCGACAGGCTCGAACACCGGGGAGCTGTTTTTT. Translation gives CASSLDSTGSNTGELFF.

The V gene is TRBV28, the J gene TRBJ1-5; D gene unclear. CDR1 and CDR2 from the germline V gene are MDHEN and SYDVKM. Trimming removed 3 bases from V and 0 bases from J, with 12 bases in between. This CDR3 has 16 amino acids. CDR3 protein: CASSFLGLDSNQPQHF. The CDR3 DNA follows: TGTGCCAGCAGTTTTCTAGGCCTCGATAGCAATCAGCCCCAGCATTTT.

This chain joins TRBV7-9 and TRBJ2-2; D call uncertain. The CDR3 contains 14 residues. V shed 2 bases and J shed 2 bases, with 6 bases lying between them. CDR1 is SEHNR and CDR2 is FQNEAQ in the germline V gene (reference sequence). The DNA of the CDR3 is TGTGCCAGCAGCTTAACAGACAACACCGGGGAGCTGTTTTTT. Its translation is CASSLTDNTGELFF.

The chain recombines TRBV19 with TRBJ2-5; 8 nucleotides agree with TRBD1. The length of the CDR3 is 14 residues. The ends lost 4 bases at V and 4 bases at J; junction bases unmatched: 5. Germline assignment: CDR1 LNHDA and CDR2 SQIVND (reference sequence). CDR3 DNA sequence: TGTGCCAGTAGTAGCTCTACAGGGGGAGAGACCCAGTACTTC. Protein sequence: CASSSSTGGETQYF.

Of note for this clone: Other DNA variants within this sample encode the same CDR3. The rearrangement uses TRBV7-9 and TRBJ1-2; 9 bases match TRBD1. This CDR3 comprises 14 residues. Germline loops: CDR1 SEHNR, CDR2 FQNEAQ (reference sequence). J lost 4 bases, V lost 5 bases, and 5 bases had no gene match. The chain's CDR3 is CASSPGQGTYGYTF. The DNA for the CDR3 is TGTGCCAGCAGCCCCGGACAGGGGACCTATGGCTACACCTTC.

This sequence joins TRBV24-1 and TRBJ2-3; D remains unclear. This CDR3 is 13 amino acids long. Germline CDR1 is KGHDR and CDR2 is SFDVKD. Trimming shortened V by 6 bases and J by 5 bases, and 11 bases separated the two germline ends. The CDR3 protein is CATSPKPGDTQYF. For the CDR3, the DNA is TGTGCCACCAGTCCTAAACCTGGAGATACGCAGTATTTT.

This clone showed up just once. J is TRBJ1-2 and V is TRBV13; 9 bases agree with TRBD1. The CDR3 has 18 amino acids. Trimming removed 2 bases from V and 0 bases from J; junction bases left unmatched: 10. Germline CDR1 PRHDT, CDR2 FYEKMQ (reference sequence). CDR3 DNA: TGTGCCAGCAGCTTAATTCGGGACAGGGTCCTCACTAACTATGGCTACACCTTC. Residues: CASSLIRDRVLTNYGYTF. The complete variable domain, with remaining parts taken from reference TRBV13 and TRBJ1-2, reads AAGVIQSPRHLIKEKRETATLKCYPIPRHDTVYWYQQGPGQDPQFLISFYEKMQSDKGSIPDRFSAQQFSDYHSELNMSSLELGDSALYFCASSLIRDRVLTNYGYTFGSGTRLTVV.

The CDR3 region is CASSEASGMYNEQFF. CDR3 DNA sequence: TGTGCCAGCAGCGAGGCTAGCGGGATGTACAATGAGCAGTTCTTC. This chain connects TRBV9 to TRBJ2-1; the match to TRBD2 covers 9 bases. V lost 3 bases and J lost 4; bases outside the gene matches: 5. Germline-derived CDR1 and CDR2 are SGDLS and YYNGEE. The CDR3 is 15 amino acids.

V and J are TRBV28 and TRBJ1-3; 10 positions match TRBD1. The CDR3 extends over 15 amino acids. Germline V gene data show CDR1 as MDHEN and CDR2 as SYDVKM. With V trimmed by 6 bases and J by 1 base, 3 bases remained unmatched. In DNA, the CDR3 is TGTGCCAGCAGAGACAGGGGGCAATCTGGAAACACCATATATTTT. Encoded protein: CASRDRGQSGNTIYF.

This sequence joins TRBV6-5 and TRBJ2-3, with 7 bases that match TRBD2. CDR3 length equals 14 residues. The trim removed 6 bases at V and 4 bases at J, leaving 7 bases unmatched. The germline gives CDR1 MNHEY, CDR2 SVGAGI. CDR3 in DNA: TGTGCCAGCAGACCGCGGGAGTCCCCAGATACGCAGTATTTT. Residues: CASRPRESPDTQYF.